The source of this TCR beta chain is a study of blood T cells in healthy people across ages. A sample-barcoded 5' primer and a J-beta primer mix were used in a second PCR of roughly 7 to 12 cycles. A single record per CDR3 protein comes from TCRdb applying MiXCR to the 5' RACE reads. The sample holds roughly 2 million distinct CDR3 sequences; 40% to 55% are singletons and the top ten take less than 2.5%. Study results and limitations: TCR beta diversity correlated strongly with naive T cell percentage.

In the case of this clonotype: Its antigen is not identified.

The receptor comes from a woman aged 40 to 49 in good health. The sequencing sample was made of blood.

The CDR3 reads CASSLPLLAMPGDEQYF. For the CDR3, the DNA is TGTGCCAGCAGTTTACCCTTACTAGCGATGCCGGGGGACGAGCAGTACTTC. The V and J genes are TRBV28 and TRBJ2-7, with 7 nucleotides matching TRBD2. There are 17 residues in the CDR3. Germline V gives CDR1 MDHEN, CDR2 SYDVKM. The ends lost 2 bases at V and 5 bases at J; junction bases unmatched: 15. Based on the CDR3 plus reference TRBV28 and TRBJ2-7, the full variable domain is DVKVTQSSRYLVKRTGEKVFLECVQDMDHENMFWYRQDPGLGLRLIYFSYDVKMKEKGDIPEGYSVSREKKERFSLILESASTNQTSMYLCASSLPLLAMPGDEQYFGPGTRLTVT.